Listed here are 14 T cell receptor beta chains from one sample, sequenced in a study of shared clonotypes between healthy human individuals. Clones were sequenced by immunoSEQ multiplex PCR, and TCRdb holds only the in-frame ones, with some missing. The sample has roughly 2.5 million clones, 90% to 95% seen once; the top ten hold over 0.12%. Sequenced input: naive CD4+ T cells sorted from blood. This sample's subset: CD45RA+ positively selected. Receptors were obtained from a man younger than 35 in good health.

This chain connects TRBV6-4 to TRBJ1-1; TRBD1 might be the D (5 bases). Per the germline V gene, CDR1 is MRHNA and CDR2 is SNTAGT. Between the trimmed V and J ends, which lost 2 bases and 3 bases, there was a span of 16 bases. The CDR3 runs 16 residues. CDR3 amino acids: CASSDVAGKSHTEAFF. The CDR3 DNA reads as TGTGCCAGCAGTGACGTAGCAGGGAAAAGCCACACTGAAGCTTTCTTT.

The chain carries TRBV28 and TRBJ2-2, with D possibly TRBD2 on 5 matching bases. This CDR3 is built from 15 residues. The V gene lost 4 bases and the J gene lost 4 bases, with 13 bases spanning the gap. Germline CDR1 reads MDHEN; CDR2 reads SYDVKM. The CDR3, as DNA: TGTGCCAGCAGTTCTGAGGGTCGGGGCACCGGGGAGCTGTTTTTT. This codes for CASSSEGRGTGELFF.

The CDR3 reads CASSEFGLNNEKLFF. The CDR3 nucleotides are TGTGCCAGCAGTGAATTCGGGTTAAATAATGAAAAACTGTTTTTT. The V and J genes are TRBV6-1 and TRBJ1-4; the D is unclear. The CDR3 is made up of 15 amino acids. With 2 bases removed from V and 4 bases from J, the gap between germline ends came to 11 bases. Germline assignment: CDR1 MNHNS and CDR2 SASEGT.

This chain links TRBV6-6 with TRBJ1-5; a weak D match, TRBD1 (6 bases). The CDR3 is 14 residues long. Germline CDR1 MNHNY, CDR2 SVGAGI (reference sequence). Trimming left V 7 bases short and J 6 bases short, with 16 bases between. The CDR3 loop is CASTLTGIGQPQHF. The CDR3 DNA follows: TGTGCCAGCACCCTAACAGGGATCGGTCAGCCCCAGCATTTT.

This clone came up a few times. J is TRBJ1-6 and V is TRBV6-6; 8 bases line up with TRBD1. The germline V gene encodes CDR1 MNHNY and CDR2 SVGAGI (reference sequence). This CDR3 comprises 12 residues. V was pared by 10 bases and J by 6 bases, with 2 bases of the junction left unmatched. The CDR3 sequence is CANGQGNSPLHF. DNA of the CDR3: TGTGCCAACGGACAGGGTAATTCACCCCTCCACTTT.

This chain links TRBV27 with TRBJ2-1; TRBD2 matches at 16 bases. The CDR3 is 16 residues long. V lost 6 bases and J lost 8; bases outside the gene matches: 7. Germline V lookup: CDR1 MNHEY, CDR2 SMNVEV (reference sequence). CDR3: CASSPPGTSGRDEQFF. The DNA for the CDR3 is TGTGCCAGCAGCCCCCCCGGGACTAGCGGGAGGGATGAGCAGTTCTTC.

This sequence joins TRBV2 and TRBJ2-6, with D unclear. Germline CDR1 SNHLY, CDR2 FYNNEI. V was pared by 1 base and J by 2 bases, with 6 bases between. This CDR3 has 15 amino acids. Here the CDR3 reads CASSEGVPGANVLTF. The CDR3 DNA reads TGTGCCAGCAGTGAAGGTGTTCCTGGGGCCAACGTCCTGACTTTC.

The J gene is TRBJ1-3, the V gene TRBV18; 9 positions agree with TRBD1. The junction had 3 bases not matched to a gene; V was cut back by 6 bases and J by 0 bases. CDR3 length equals 15 residues. Germline assignment: CDR1 KGHSH and CDR2 LQKENI. DNA of the CDR3: TGTGCCAGCTCCCTACAGGGGGCCTCTGGAAACACCATATATTTT. Translated, it gives CASSLQGASGNTIYF. Full variable domain (remainder filled in from reference TRBV18 and TRBJ1-3): NAGVMQNPRHLVRRRGQEARLRCSPMKGHSHVYWYRQLPEEGLKFMVYLQKENIIDESGMPKERFSAEFPKEGPSILRIQQVVRGDSAAYFCASSLQGASGNTIYFGEGSWLTVV.

The gene calls are TRBV15 and TRBJ2-3; possible D gene TRBD2, 5 bases. The CDR3 is 13 residues long. V lost 3 bases and J lost 7, with 11 bases in between. Germline values: CDR1 LNHNV, CDR2 YYDKDF (reference sequence). In DNA, the CDR3 is TGTGCCACCAGCAGTACTCGACTAAATACGCAGTATTTT. It yields the protein CATSSTRLNTQYF.

The gene calls are TRBV10-3 and TRBJ2-2; the match to TRBD2 covers 7 bases. This CDR3 comprises 14 residues. Trimming at V came to 6 bases and at J to 2 bases, leaving 3 bases not matched to a gene. From germline, CDR1 is ENHRY and CDR2 SYGVKD. CDR3 sequence reads: CAIRAGLNTGELFF. The CDR3 DNA is TGTGCCATCAGAGCGGGACTCAACACCGGGGAGCTGTTTTTT.

The gene calls are TRBV6-1 and TRBJ2-1; 8 positions agree with TRBD1. V dropped 6 bases and J dropped 6; count of bases not matched to a gene: 10. This CDR3 contains 15 residues. Germline CDR1 reads MNHNS; CDR2 reads SASEGT. The CDR3, as DNA: TGTGCCAGCAGAGGAGACAGGGGTTTGATCAATGAGCAGTTCTTC. Its protein is CASRGDRGLINEQFF.

The V call is TRBV5-1, the J call TRBJ1-3; TRBD1 is a possible D gene (5 bases). V lost 4 bases, J lost 3 bases, and 17 bases lay in between. This CDR3 comprises 16 residues. Germline CDR1 is SGHRS and CDR2 is YFSETQ. CDR3 nucleotide sequence: TGCGCCAGCAGCCTGGGACCTACAGGAGGTGGAAACACCATATATTTT. This gives the protein CASSLGPTGGGNTIYF.

The CDR3 sequence: CASRITENYSYEQYF. The CDR3 DNA reads as TGTGCCAGCAGGATTACGGAGAATTACTCCTACGAGCAGTACTTC. The chain employs TRBV6-1 and TRBJ2-7; D not resolved. CDR1 is MNHNS and CDR2 is SASEGT in the germline V gene. Trimming pared 6 bases from V and 0 bases from J, leaving 15 bases between. The CDR3 spans 15 residues.

The rearrangement links TRBV7-9 to TRBJ2-1, with 12 bases aligning to TRBD2. Germline V gene data show CDR1 as SEHNR and CDR2 as FQNEAQ (reference sequence). The CDR3 loop spans 13 amino acids. Trimming removed 5 bases from V and 11 bases from J; junction bases left unmatched: 4. The CDR3, as DNA: TGTGCCAGCAGCAAAGGGACTAGCGGGCAGCAGTTCTTC. Translated, it gives CASSKGTSGQQFF.